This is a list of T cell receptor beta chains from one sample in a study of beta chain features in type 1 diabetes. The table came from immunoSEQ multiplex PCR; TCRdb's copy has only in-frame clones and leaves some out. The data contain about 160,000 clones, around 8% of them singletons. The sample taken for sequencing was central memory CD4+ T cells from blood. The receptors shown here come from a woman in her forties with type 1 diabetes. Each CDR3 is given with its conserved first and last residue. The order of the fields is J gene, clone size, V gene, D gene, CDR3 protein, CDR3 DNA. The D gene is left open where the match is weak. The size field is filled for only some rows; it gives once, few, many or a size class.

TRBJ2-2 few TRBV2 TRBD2 CASRSSSGRAGELFF TGTGCCAGCAGAAGCTCTAGCGGGAGGGCCGGGGAGCTGTTTTTT
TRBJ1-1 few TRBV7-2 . CASSFNRENTEAFF TGTGCCAGCAGCTTTAACAGGGAGAACACTGAAGCTTTCTTT
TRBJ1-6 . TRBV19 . CASSTPEGMGSPLHF TGTGCCAGTAGTACCCCGGAGGGGATGGGTTCACCCCTCCACTTT
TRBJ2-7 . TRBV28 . CASSLLGYEQYF TGTGCCAGCAGTTTACTCGGGTACGAGCAGTACTTC
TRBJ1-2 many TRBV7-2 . CASSFSRSGGYTF TGTGCCAGCAGCTTCAGCCGTTCGGGAGGCTACACCTTC
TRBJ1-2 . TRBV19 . CATRQNYGYTF TGTGCCACTAGACAGAACTATGGCTACACCTTC
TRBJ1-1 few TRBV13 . CASSYGANTEAFF TGTGCCAGCAGCTATGGGGCGAACACTGAAGCTTTCTTT
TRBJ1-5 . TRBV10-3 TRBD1 CAISEGAGGAGPQHF TGTGCCATCAGTGAAGGGGCAGGGGGCGCCGGGCCCCAGCATTTT
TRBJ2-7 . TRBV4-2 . CASSPGTDSYEQYF TGTGCCAGCAGCCCCGGGACTGACTCCTACGAGCAGTACTTC
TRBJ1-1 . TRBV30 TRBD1 CAWAGQGDTEAFF TGTGCCTGGGCCGGACAGGGGGACACTGAAGCTTTCTTT
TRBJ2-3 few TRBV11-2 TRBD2 CASSLGTSGSTDTQYF TGTGCCAGCAGCTTAGGGACTAGCGGAAGCACAGATACGCAGTATTTT
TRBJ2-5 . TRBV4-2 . CASSQEPNGGAQYF TGTGCCAGCAGCCAAGAACCCAACGGAGGGGCCCAGTACTTC
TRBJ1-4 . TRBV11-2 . CASSPSAGGGEKLFF TGTGCCAGCAGCCCCAGCGCCGGGGGAGGTGAAAAACTGTTTTTT
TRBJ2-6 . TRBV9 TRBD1 CASSLTGGSSGANVLTF TGTGCCAGCAGCCTGACAGGGGGTAGCTCTGGGGCCAACGTCCTGACTTTC
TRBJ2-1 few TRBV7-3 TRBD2 CASSLLGGRINNEQFF TGTGCCAGCAGCTTACTCGGCGGGAGAATAAACAATGAGCAGTTCTTC
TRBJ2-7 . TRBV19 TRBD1 CASSNPQGARDEQYF TGTGCCAGTAGTAACCCACAGGGGGCGCGGGACGAGCAGTACTTC
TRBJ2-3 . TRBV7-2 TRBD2 CASSSTSGVGWSYF TGTGCCAGCAGCTCGACTAGCGGGGTTGGCTGGTCGTATTTT
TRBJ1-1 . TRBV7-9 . CASSLDPGVPSEAFF TGTGCCAGCAGCTTAGATCCGGGGGTTCCTTCTGAAGCTTTCTTT
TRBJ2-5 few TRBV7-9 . CASSFIMETQYF TGTGCCAGCAGCTTCATCATGGAGACCCAGTACTTC
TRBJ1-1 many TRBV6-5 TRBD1 CASSYQGAEAFF TGTGCCAGCAGTTACCAGGGGGCGGAGGCTTTCTTT
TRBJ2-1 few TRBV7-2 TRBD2 CASRPGGAGFLEQFF TGTGCCAGCAGGCCCGGGGGGGCAGGGTTTTTGGAGCAGTTCTTC
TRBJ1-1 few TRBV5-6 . CASSRVNTEAFF TGTGCCAGCAGTCGGGTGAACACTGAAGCTTTCTTT
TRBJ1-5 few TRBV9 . CASSGEGSNQPQHF TGTGCCAGCAGCGGGGAGGGGAGCAATCAGCCCCAGCATTTT
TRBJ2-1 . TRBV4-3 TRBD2 CASSQENQGLAALLFF TGCGCCAGCAGCCAAGAGAACCAGGGACTAGCGGCCCTACTGTTCTTC